These 18 T cell receptor beta chains were sequenced from one sample in a study of tumor and adjacent non-tumor tissue in lung cancer. RNA was extracted from bulk tissue without any cell sorting. The library came from three nested PCR rounds adapted from ARM-PCR protocols. One entry per CDR3 protein, called by TCRdb with MiXCR from the multiplex PCR reads. The profile shows roughly 120,000 distinct CDR3 sequences, nearly 85% of them singletons. Sequencing input: lung tumor tissue. Receptors were obtained from a man between 65 and 80 years old with non-small cell lung cancer.

This clonotype was observed at least ten times. The J gene is TRBJ2-4, the V gene TRBV28, with D uncertain. V lost 5 bases and J lost 0, with 11 bases in between. The CDR3 runs 15 residues. Germline V CDR1 and CDR2: MDHEN, SYDVKM. CDR3 sequence reads: CASSHFPLAKNIQYF. Here the CDR3 DNA reads TGTGCCAGCAGTCACTTTCCTCTAGCCAAAAACATTCAGTACTTC.

Comment on this clonotype: This may be a read error, as it is one base from a much larger clone. The chain couples TRBV28 to TRBJ2-1, with TRBD2 matching 7 bases. The junction had 14 bases not matched to a gene; V was cut back by 6 bases and J by 3 bases. Germline V CDR1 and CDR2: MDHEN, SYDVKM. CDR3 size: 17 residues. CDR3 coding DNA: TGTGCCAGCAGATTGGTGGTGGGTCTAGCGGACTACAATGAGCAGTTCTTC. As protein: CASRLVVGLADYNEQFF.

This clonotype appeared a few times. The germline gene is not matched at one end of the junction; a read error may be the cause. The chain recombines TRBV6-6 with TRBJ2-7, with D possibly TRBD2 on 6 matching bases. The germline gives CDR1 MNHNY, CDR2 SVGAGI (reference sequence). The CDR3 contains 13 residues. DNA of the CDR3: TGTGCCAGCAGTTATTCGCGGGGCTACGAGCAGCACTTC. It yields the protein CASSYSRGYEQHF.

The rearrangement links TRBV10-2 to TRBJ2-5; possibly TRBD2 for D (6 bases). The CDR3 totals 16 residues. Germline lookup yields CDR1 WSHSY and CDR2 SAAADI. V was pared by 10 bases and J by 5 bases, with 26 bases between. This chain's CDR3 is CAIQGGATRCAETQYF. The CDR3 DNA follows: TGCGCCATCCAGGGAGGTGCAACGAGGTGTGCGGAGACCCAGTACTTC.

Notes on this clonotype: An end of the junction does not agree with germline; a read error may underlie this. The chain couples TRBV5-4 to TRBJ2-1; the D gene is possibly TRBD1 (6 bases). The CDR3 covers 15 residues. In germline, CDR1 is SGHNT, CDR2 YYREEE (reference sequence). The CDR3 nucleotides read TGTGCCAGTAGCTTTGGGGGCAGGGTGGGGATTGTGCAGTTCTTC. Protein: CASSFGGRVGIVQFF.

Note on this clonotype: This may stem from a read error, because a much larger clone lies one nucleotide away. The CDR3 DNA reads as TGCGCCAGCCAGGACAGGCCCTACATTGAGCAGTTCTTC. Translated: CASQDRPYIEQFF. The chain is built from TRBV5-1 and TRBJ2-1, with TRBD1 matching over 7 bases. CDR1 is SGHRS and CDR2 is YFSETQ in the germline V gene. This CDR3 has 13 amino acids.

This chain uses TRBV11-2 with TRBJ2-1; no definite D call. V lost 5 bases and J lost 7, with 12 bases in between. The CDR3 sequence is 13 residues long. The germline CDR1 and CDR2 sequences are SGHAT and FQNNGV. Written as DNA, the CDR3 is TGTGCCAGCAGCCTGAACGCCCGGAATGAGCAGTTCTTC. It codes for CASSLNARNEQFF.

About this clonotype: Here the CDR3 omits its conserved ending phenylalanine or tryptophan, so a read error is the likely source. The chain couples TRBV6-2 or TRBV6-3 to TRBJ2-1; tentative D call: TRBD2 (5 bases). In germline, CDR1 is MNHEY, CDR2 SVGEGT. The CDR3 runs to 15 residues. Between the trimmed V and J ends, which lost 6 bases and 6 bases, there was a span of 18 bases. CDR3 sequence reads: CASSPELGNTNEQFL. The CDR3 region has the DNA TGTGCCAGCAGCCCGGAACTAGGCAATACCAATGAGCAGTTCTTA.

The chain combines TRBV10-3 with TRBJ2-7, with D maybe TRBD1 (5 bases). Germline V gives CDR1 ENHRY, CDR2 SYGVKD. This CDR3 region has 14 residues. CDR3 sequence (DNA): TGTGTCGTCAGTGGTGCAGGGAACCCCTACGAGCAGTACTTC. Translated: CVVSGAGNPYEQYF.

Concerning this clonotype itself: At one end, the junction sequence differs from germline, possibly due to a read error. The chain carries TRBV29-1 and TRBJ2-7; tentative D call: TRBD2 (5 bases). The CDR3 is 14 residues long. The V gene's germline CDR1 is SQVTM and CDR2 ANQGSEA. CDR3 coding DNA: TGCAGCATCAGCGGAATGGCCGGCGATGGGATGCAGCACTTC. It encodes CSISGMAGDGMQHF.

Notes on this clonotype: An end of the junction does not agree with germline; a read error may underlie this. The rearrangement uses TRBV11-2 and TRBJ1-6; D perhaps matches TRBD1 (5 bases). Per germline, CDR1 SGHAT and CDR2 FQNNGV. This CDR3 region has 18 residues. In DNA form, the CDR3 reads TGTACCAGTAGCCCGAGGACTGGGGGAAGCTCCTATAATTCACCCCTCCACTTT. This encodes CTSSPRTGGSSYNSPLHF.

In its sample, this clonotype was seen many times. The chain joins TRBV11-2 to TRBJ2-4, with 7 bases aligning to TRBD2. Losses at the gene ends were 1 base for V and 4 bases for J; bases not matched to a gene: 4. The CDR3 loop spans 15 amino acids. Germline CDR1 and CDR2: SGHAT and FQNNGV. CDR3 bases: TGTGCCAGCAGCTTAGGAGCGGGAACTAAAAACATTCAGTACTTC. Translation: CASSLGAGTKNIQYF.

Comment on this clonotype: An end of the junction does not agree with germline; a read error may underlie this. V gene TRBV11-2 combines with J gene TRBJ1-1, with TRBD1 matching over 10 bases. CDR1 and CDR2 from the germline V gene are SGHAT and FQNNGV. The CDR3 runs 14 residues. The CDR3 protein is CTNSPGQGNTEAVF. The CDR3 DNA sequence: TGTACCAACAGCCCGGGACAGGGGAACACTGAAGCTGTCTTT.

This clonotype was counted ten times or more. V usage is TRBV7-8 and J usage is TRBJ2-3, with 10 bases matching TRBD1. The germline gives CDR1 SGHVS, CDR2 FQNEAQ. J lost 3 bases, V lost 5 bases, and 5 bases had no gene match. The CDR3 sequence is 15 residues long. This CDR3 reads CASSLGTGVTDTQYF. As DNA, the CDR3 is TGTGCCAGCAGCCTCGGGACAGGGGTTACAGATACGCAGTATTTT.

Concerning this clonotype itself: Mismatch with germline at one junction end may stem from a read error. The chain links TRBV11-2 to TRBJ2-7; D is ambiguous. This CDR3 spans 15 amino acids. The germline V gene encodes CDR1 SGHAT and CDR2 FQNNGV. CDR3 DNA: TGTGCCTGCAGCTCAGCCTTTATGTCCTCCTGCGAGCAGTACTTC. It is translated as CACSSAFMSSCEQYF.

Concerning this clonotype itself: A much larger clone is a single base away; this may be a read error. The chain couples TRBV7-8 to TRBJ1-6, with D uncertain. Germline loops: CDR1 SGHVS, CDR2 FQNEAQ. This CDR3 spans 14 amino acids. The CDR3 DNA is TGTCCCAGCAGCTTAGATTCTAGAGAATCACCCCTCCACTTT. This codes for CPSSLDSRESPLHF.

This rearrangement joins TRBV6-4 to TRBJ2-3; D is perhaps TRBD1 or TRBD2 (5 bases each). Trimming removed 6 bases at V and 3 bases at J, with 13 bases between. Germline V CDR1 and CDR2: MRHNA, SNTAGT. This CDR3 has 14 amino acids. The CDR3 nucleotides are TGTGCCAGCAGCCCGGGACCAGAGACAGATACGCAGTATTTT. It translates to CASSPGPETDTQYF.

Note on this clonotype: With a much larger clone just one base away, this may be a read error. The V gene is TRBV5-1, the J gene TRBJ2-6, with no clear D. V lost 1 base, J lost 6 bases, and 17 bases lay in between. CDR1 is SGHRS and CDR2 is YFSETQ in the germline V gene. The CDR3 consists of 17 residues. CDR3 sequence: CASSLSAVGAEANVLTF. The CDR3 DNA reads TGCGCCAGCAGCTTGTCCGCGGTAGGAGCTGAGGCCAACGTCCTGACTTTC.